This T cell receptor (beta chain) was found in a study of blood T cell repertoires in COVID-19. Study at large: Samples came from the United States, Italy and Spain, spanning acute and convalescent COVID-19.

Data came from immunoSEQ multiplex PCR; TCRdb stores just in-frame clones and leaves some out. The table shows about 280,000 clones, with around 85% occurring only once. Participants were aged about 18 to 95 years, lived in around 25 US areas, and enrolled virtually. Cohort placement rested on clinical history that participants reported themselves. The TCR sequence derives from a woman aged 45-65 years who had recovered from COVID-19. The material sequenced was PBMCs or T cells enriched from blood (not recorded which).

CDR3 protein: CASSFTGASGNTIYF. The CDR3 coding sequence is TGTGCCAGCAGTTTTACAGGGGCCTCTGGAAACACCATATATTTT. The rearrangement uses TRBV28 and TRBJ1-3, with 7 bases matching TRBD1. Per the germline V gene, CDR1 is MDHEN and CDR2 is SYDVKM. Trimming cost V 3 bases and J 0 bases; bases outside gene matches: 2. The CDR3 has 15 amino acids.